A single sample is the source of the 27 T cell receptor beta chains below, sequenced in a study of cytomegalovirus exposure and HLA in healthy donors. The PCR ran on 60 Vbeta and 13 Jbeta primers. The protocol was immunoSEQ multiplex PCR, while the TCRdb copy is restricted to in-frame clones and leaves out a portion. The data show about 160,000 clones, roughly 84% seen once. Sequences were obtained from PBMCs. These receptor sequences come from a man aged 25-45 years in good health and CMV-seronegative.

V is TRBV5-1 and J is TRBJ2-1, with D hard to call. The CDR3 sequence is 14 residues long. The germline gives CDR1 SGHRS, CDR2 YFSETQ. The V and J ends lost 0 bases and 5 bases respectively, with 9 bases between them. The chain's CDR3 is CASSLGDWNNEQFF. The CDR3 bases are TGCGCCAGCAGCTTGGGTGACTGGAACAATGAGCAGTTCTTC.

The V call is TRBV5-1, the J call TRBJ2-1; TRBD2 agrees at 7 bases. V trimming: 1 base; J trimming: 4 bases; junction bases outside the gene matches: 2. The CDR3 has 14 amino acids. Germline CDR1 and CDR2: SGHRS and YFSETQ. The CDR3 coding sequence is TGCGCCAGCAGCTTGTTTAGCGGGTACAATGAGCAGTTCTTC. As protein: CASSLFSGYNEQFF. The full variable domain, its missing parts supplied by reference TRBV5-1 and TRBJ2-1, is KAGVTQTPRYLIKTRGQQVTLSCSPISGHRSVSWYQQTPGQGLQFLFEYFSETQRNKGNFPGRFSGRQFSNSRSEMNVSTLELGDSALYLCASSLFSGYNEQFFGPGTRLTVL.

The CDR3 protein is CASRGQGLAGGPRTDTQYF. CDR3 in DNA: TGTGCCAGCAGGGGGCAGGGACTAGCGGGGGGGCCTCGGACAGATACGCAGTATTTT. The chain joins TRBV2 to TRBJ2-3, with 16 bases matching TRBD2. The trim removed 6 bases at V and 3 bases at J, leaving 12 bases unmatched. CDR3 length: 19 amino acids. CDR1 and CDR2 from the germline V gene are SNHLY and FYNNEI.

The chain combines TRBV7-2 with TRBJ2-3, with 7 bases that match TRBD2. The CDR3 spans 15 residues. Germline V CDR1 and CDR2: SGHTA, FQGNSA. The trim removed 8 bases at V and 0 bases at J, leaving 8 bases unmatched. The CDR3 sequence is CASVPSSGSTDTQYF. Here the CDR3 DNA reads TGTGCCAGCGTCCCATCTAGCGGAAGCACAGATACGCAGTATTTT.

CDR3 amino acids: CASSTGLAGTQYF. The DNA of the CDR3 is TGTGCCAGCAGCACGGGGCTAGCGGGGACCCAGTACTTC. This chain joins TRBV5-5 and TRBJ2-5; 8 bases align to TRBD2. The ends lost 4 bases at V and 7 bases at J; junction bases unmatched: 6. The CDR3 spans 13 residues. Germline V gene sequence: CDR1 SGHKS, CDR2 YYEKEE (reference sequence). Variable domain in full (rest from reference TRBV5-5 and TRBJ2-5): DAGVTQSPTHLIKTRGQQVTLRCSPISGHKSVSWYQQVLGQGPQFIFQYYEKEERGRGNFPDRFSARQFPNYSSELNVNALLLGDSALYLCASSTGLAGTQYFGPGTRLLVL.

V usage is TRBV21-1 and J usage is TRBJ1-1; the DNA was not compared with TRBD1, the D call given in the table. TRBV21-1 is a pseudogene. The CDR3 length is 18 residues. The CDR3 coding sequence is TGTGCCAGCACCATCCCGGTCCGTGGGGGCAGAAGGGAAACTGAAGCTTTCTTT. Its translation: CASTIPVRGGRRETEAFF.

This rearrangement joins TRBV4-3 to TRBJ1-1; D is unresolved. V gave up 3 bases and J gave up 1 base, with 9 bases separating them. In germline, CDR1 is LGHNA, CDR2 YSLEER. The CDR3 is 14 residues long. In DNA form, the CDR3 reads TGCGCCAGCAGCCAGTCCGGGAGGAACACTGAAGCTTTCTTT. It yields the protein CASSQSGRNTEAFF.

The chain has TRBV5-1 and TRBJ1-2; the D gene is possibly TRBD1 (6 bases). The CDR3 contains 15 residues. Per germline, CDR1 SGHRS and CDR2 YFSETQ. V dropped 4 bases and J dropped 2 bases, with 15 bases sitting between them. CDR3 sequence reads: CASSKTGLPNYGYTF. The CDR3 bases are TGCGCCAGCAGCAAAACAGGGTTGCCCAACTATGGCTACACCTTC.

This sequence joins TRBV18 and TRBJ1-5, with D tentatively TRBD1 (5 bases). CDR1 is KGHSH, CDR2 LQKENI, per germline. The ends were cut back, 6 bases at V and 4 bases at J, with 19 bases in the middle. The length of the CDR3 is 16 residues. The DNA for the CDR3 is TGTGCCAGCTCCCAAGAACTCCCCTCAGGGAATCAGCCCCAGCATTTT. Amino acid sequence: CASSQELPSGNQPQHF.

The J gene is TRBJ1-3, the V gene TRBV6-6; 10 bases are shared with TRBD1. This CDR3 region has 16 residues. J gave up 1 base and V 2 bases, and 2 bases lay outside the gene matches. Per the germline V gene, CDR1 is MNHNY and CDR2 is SVGAGI (reference sequence). The CDR3 sequence: CASSYPDRGSGNTIYF. The CDR3 DNA follows: TGTGCCAGCAGTTACCCGGACAGGGGGTCTGGAAACACCATATATTTT.

CDR3 region: CASRQRQGPTYGYTF. In nucleotides, the CDR3 is TGTGCCAGCAGACAACGACAGGGGCCAACCTATGGCTACACCTTC. V and J are TRBV11-2 and TRBJ1-2; 8 bases are shared with TRBD1. The CDR3 extends over 15 amino acids. Germline V lookup: CDR1 SGHAT, CDR2 FQNNGV. V shed 6 bases and J 4 bases; nucleotides not matched to a gene: 10.

The CDR3 protein is CASSSRTGVGTDTQYF. The CDR3, as DNA: TGTGCCAGCAGCTCGCGGACAGGGGTGGGAACAGATACGCAGTATTTT. The chain links TRBV7-2 to TRBJ2-3; TRBD1 aligns across 9 bases. Unmatched junction bases numbered 8, after V lost 4 bases and J lost 3 bases. The CDR3 consists of 16 residues. CDR1 SGHTA and CDR2 FQGNSA come from the germline V gene.

In its sample, this clone was seen a few times. The rearrangement uses TRBV28 and TRBJ2-1, with a weak D call TRBD2 (5 bases). The CDR3 is made up of 16 amino acids. Trimming removed 2 bases at V and 0 bases at J, with 11 bases between. Germline V gene data show CDR1 as MDHEN and CDR2 as SYDVKM. This chain's CDR3 is CASSLPGDSSYNEQFF. DNA of the CDR3: TGTGCCAGCAGTTTACCCGGGGATAGCTCCTACAATGAGCAGTTCTTC.

The chain is built from TRBV2 and TRBJ1-2; D is unclear. Germline-derived CDR1 and CDR2 are SNHLY and FYNNEI. The CDR3 has 11 residues. The V end lost 6 bases, the J end lost 6 bases, and 8 bases lay between the germline ends. CDR3 region: CASSASDGYTF. The CDR3 DNA is TGTGCCAGCAGCGCCAGCGATGGCTACACCTTC.

This chain uses TRBV4-1 with TRBJ2-1, with 9 bases matching TRBD2. Trimming removed 5 bases from V and 0 bases from J; junction bases left unmatched: 5. Looked up from germline, CDR1 is MGHRA and CDR2 is YSYEKL. The CDR3 length is 16 residues. CDR3 residues: CASSTAGGSSYNEQFF. In DNA form, the CDR3 reads TGCGCCAGCAGCACCGCGGGGGGGAGCTCCTACAATGAGCAGTTCTTC.

The chain has TRBV11-2 and TRBJ2-2; D is perhaps TRBD1 (6 bases). Per the germline V gene, CDR1 is SGHAT and CDR2 is FQNNGV. The V end lost 4 bases, the J end lost 5 bases, and 14 bases lay between the germline ends. This CDR3 is 15 amino acids long. Here the CDR3 reads CASSSIQGRTGELFF. As DNA, the CDR3 is TGTGCCAGCAGCTCCATACAGGGCAGAACCGGGGAGCTGTTTTTT.

The V and J genes are TRBV6-1 and TRBJ1-2, with TRBD1 as a possible D gene (5 bases). The germline gives CDR1 MNHNS, CDR2 SASEGT. The ends were cut back, 7 bases at V and 8 bases at J, with 23 bases in the middle. The CDR3 sequence is 15 residues long. CDR3 protein: CASTLSRGNEGGYTF. The CDR3, as DNA: TGTGCCAGCACCCTCTCCCGGGGGAATGAAGGCGGCTACACCTTC.

The chain employs TRBV19 and TRBJ1-5; 7 nucleotides align to TRBD1. CDR3 length equals 14 residues. Germline V gives CDR1 LNHDA, CDR2 SQIVND (reference sequence). After removal of 6 bases from V and 5 bases from J, the junction contained 7 bases not matched to a gene. In DNA form, the CDR3 reads TGTGCCAGTAGCGGGACAGCTCTTTATCAGCCCCAGCATTTT. Residues: CASSGTALYQPQHF.

V is TRBV6-6 and J is TRBJ2-7, with 9 bases aligning to TRBD2. Per the germline V gene, CDR1 is MNHNY and CDR2 is SVGAGI (reference sequence). The CDR3 loop spans 16 amino acids. Trimming removed 6 bases from V and 7 bases from J; junction bases left unmatched: 16. CDR3 DNA: TGTGCCAGCAGCCAAGTGGCGGGAGGGCCCGTGGGGGAGCAGTACTTC. Its translation is CASSQVAGGPVGEQYF.

The rearrangement links TRBV6-5 to TRBJ2-3; D is possibly TRBD1 (6 bases). Trimming removed 6 bases at V and 11 bases at J, with 21 bases between. The CDR3 loop spans 14 amino acids. Germline-derived CDR1 and CDR2 are MNHEY and SVGAGI. The CDR3 loop reads CASRSVGAQGRQYF. The CDR3 DNA is TGTGCCAGCAGATCGGTGGGGGCGCAGGGGCGGCAGTATTTT.

The chain couples TRBV5-1 to TRBJ2-1; the D gene is possibly TRBD2 (6 bases). The V end lost 0 bases, the J end lost 0 bases, and 16 bases lay between the germline ends. CDR1 is SGHRS and CDR2 is YFSETQ in the germline V gene. The CDR3 length is 18 residues. DNA of the CDR3: TGCGCCAGCAGCTTGGCCCAGCGGGCCTCCTACTCCTACAATGAGCAGTTCTTC. Translation: CASSLAQRASYSYNEQFF.

This chain joins TRBV19 and TRBJ2-1; D is unresolved. The CDR3 is made up of 11 amino acids. CDR1 LNHDA and CDR2 SQIVND come from the germline V gene (reference sequence). V lost 2 bases, J lost 6 bases, and 2 bases lay in between. The DNA of the CDR3 is TGTGCCAGTAGTATACGCAATGAGCAGTTCTTC. Translating it yields CASSIRNEQFF.

The V call is TRBV19, the J call TRBJ2-1, with 9 nucleotides matching TRBD2. With V trimmed by 6 bases and J by 6 bases, 6 bases remained unmatched. Germline assignment: CDR1 LNHDA and CDR2 SQIVND (reference sequence). The CDR3 covers 14 residues. CDR3 sequence (DNA): TGTGCCAGTAGCTCCGGACTAGCGACCAATGAGCAGTTCTTC. Translation gives CASSSGLATNEQFF.

The V gene is TRBV29-1, the J gene TRBJ1-2, with TRBD1 matching over 8 bases. The V segment lost 4 bases and the J segment 5 bases; nucleotides outside the gene matches: 6. CDR1 SQVTM and CDR2 ANQGSEA come from the germline V gene. This CDR3 contains 13 residues. DNA of the CDR3: TGCAGCGTTGTACGGGACAGGCCGTATGGCTACACCTTC. Protein product: CSVVRDRPYGYTF.

The gene calls are TRBV4-1 and TRBJ1-4; TRBD1 aligns across 8 bases. This CDR3 has 18 amino acids. Germline V gene lookup returns CDR1 MGHRA and CDR2 YSYEKL. Trimming cost V 4 bases and J 8 bases; bases outside gene matches: 18. CDR3 amino acids: CASSPSRDRQHDREKLFF. The DNA for the CDR3 is TGCGCCAGCAGCCCCAGCCGGGACAGGCAACACGACCGAGAAAAACTGTTTTTT.

The chain uses TRBV5-1 and TRBJ2-5; 10 bases fit TRBD2. The J segment lost 4 bases and the V segment lost 4 bases, leaving 4 bases of the junction unmatched. The length of the CDR3 is 14 residues. The germline V gene has CDR1 SGHRS and CDR2 YFSETQ. For the CDR3, the DNA is TGCGCCAGCAGCCCCGGACTAGCGGTAGAGACCCAGTACTTC. Translating gives CASSPGLAVETQYF.

J is TRBJ2-3 and V is TRBV5-1; 12 bases align to TRBD2. The CDR3 is 16 amino acids. Losses at the gene ends were 4 bases for V and 2 bases for J; bases not matched to a gene: 5. From germline, CDR1 is SGHRS and CDR2 YFSETQ. The CDR3 sequence is CASSPGLAGNTDTQYF. The CDR3 DNA is TGCGCCAGCAGCCCCGGACTAGCGGGAAACACAGATACGCAGTATTTT. Filled out from reference TRBV5-1 and TRBJ2-3, the complete variable domain reads KAGVTQTPRYLIKTRGQQVTLSCSPISGHRSVSWYQQTPGQGLQFLFEYFSETQRNKGNFPGRFSGRQFSNSRSEMNVSTLELGDSALYLCASSPGLAGNTDTQYFGPGTRLTVL.